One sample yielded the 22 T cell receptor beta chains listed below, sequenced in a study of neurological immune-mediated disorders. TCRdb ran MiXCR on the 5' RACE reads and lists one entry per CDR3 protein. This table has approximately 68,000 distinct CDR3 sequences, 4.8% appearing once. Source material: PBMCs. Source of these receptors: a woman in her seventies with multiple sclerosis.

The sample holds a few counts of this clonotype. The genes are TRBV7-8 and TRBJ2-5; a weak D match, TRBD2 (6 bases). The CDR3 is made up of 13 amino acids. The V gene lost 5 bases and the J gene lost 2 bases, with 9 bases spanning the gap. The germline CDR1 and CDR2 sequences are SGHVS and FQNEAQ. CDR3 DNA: TGTGCCAGCAGCCGGGCGGGACAAGAGACCCAGTACTTC. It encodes CASSRAGQETQYF.

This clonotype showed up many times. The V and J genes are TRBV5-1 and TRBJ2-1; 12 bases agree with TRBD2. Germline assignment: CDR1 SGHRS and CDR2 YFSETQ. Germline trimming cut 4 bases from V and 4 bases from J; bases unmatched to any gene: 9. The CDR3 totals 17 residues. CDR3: CASSVALGTSGYNEQFF. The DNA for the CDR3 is TGCGCCAGCAGCGTCGCCCTAGGGACTAGCGGGTACAATGAGCAGTTCTTC.

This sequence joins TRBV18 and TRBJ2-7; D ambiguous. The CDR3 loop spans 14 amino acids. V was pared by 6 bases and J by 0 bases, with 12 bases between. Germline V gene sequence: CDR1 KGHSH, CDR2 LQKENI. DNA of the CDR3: TGTGCCAGCTCCCTAGACCAGAGCTCCTACGAGCAGTACTTC. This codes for CASSLDQSSYEQYF.

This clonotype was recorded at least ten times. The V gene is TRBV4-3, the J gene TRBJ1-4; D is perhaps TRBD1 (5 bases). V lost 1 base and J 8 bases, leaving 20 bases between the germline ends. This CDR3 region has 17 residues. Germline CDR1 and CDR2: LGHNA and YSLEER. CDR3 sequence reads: CASSQGEGKGYHEKLFF. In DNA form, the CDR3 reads TGCGCCAGCAGCCAAGGAGAAGGGAAGGGGTATCACGAAAAACTGTTTTTT.

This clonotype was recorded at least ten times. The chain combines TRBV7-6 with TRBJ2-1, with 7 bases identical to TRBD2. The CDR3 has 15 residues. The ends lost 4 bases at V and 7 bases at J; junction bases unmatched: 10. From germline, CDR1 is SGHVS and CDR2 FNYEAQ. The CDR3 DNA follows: TGTGCCAGCAGCTCTAATCTAGCGGCAAGAAATGAGCAGTTCTTC. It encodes CASSSNLAARNEQFF.

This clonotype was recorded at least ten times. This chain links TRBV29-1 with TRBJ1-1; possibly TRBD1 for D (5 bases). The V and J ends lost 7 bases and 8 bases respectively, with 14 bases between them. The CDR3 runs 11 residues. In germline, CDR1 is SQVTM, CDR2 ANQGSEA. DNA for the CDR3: TGCAGCGCCGGAGCCGACAGAGAAGCTTTCTTT. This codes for CSAGADREAFF.

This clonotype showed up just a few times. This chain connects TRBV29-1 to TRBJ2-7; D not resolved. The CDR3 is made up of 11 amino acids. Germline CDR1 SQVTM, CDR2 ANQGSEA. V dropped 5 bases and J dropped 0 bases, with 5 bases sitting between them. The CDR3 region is CSVQVSYEQYF. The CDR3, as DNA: TGCAGCGTTCAGGTCTCCTACGAGCAGTACTTC.

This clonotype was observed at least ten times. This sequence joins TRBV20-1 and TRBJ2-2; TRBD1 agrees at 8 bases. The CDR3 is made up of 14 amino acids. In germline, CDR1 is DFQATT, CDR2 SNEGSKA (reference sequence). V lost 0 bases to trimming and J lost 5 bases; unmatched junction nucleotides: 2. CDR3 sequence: CSARDRGRTGELFF. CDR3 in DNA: TGCAGTGCTAGAGACAGGGGGCGGACCGGGGAGCTGTTTTTT.

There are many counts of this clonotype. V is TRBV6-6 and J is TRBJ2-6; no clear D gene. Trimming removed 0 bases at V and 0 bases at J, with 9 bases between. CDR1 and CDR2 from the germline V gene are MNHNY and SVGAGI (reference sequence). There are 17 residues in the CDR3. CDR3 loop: CASSYSAGNSGANVLTF. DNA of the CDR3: TGTGCCAGCAGTTACTCAGCAGGAAACTCTGGGGCCAACGTCCTGACTTTC.

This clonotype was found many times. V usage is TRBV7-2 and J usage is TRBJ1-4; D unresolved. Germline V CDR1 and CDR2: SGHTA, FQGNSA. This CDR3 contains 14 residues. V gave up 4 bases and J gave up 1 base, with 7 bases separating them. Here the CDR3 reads CASSSDGTNEKLFF. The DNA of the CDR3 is TGTGCCAGCAGCTCGGACGGAACTAATGAAAAACTGTTTTTT.

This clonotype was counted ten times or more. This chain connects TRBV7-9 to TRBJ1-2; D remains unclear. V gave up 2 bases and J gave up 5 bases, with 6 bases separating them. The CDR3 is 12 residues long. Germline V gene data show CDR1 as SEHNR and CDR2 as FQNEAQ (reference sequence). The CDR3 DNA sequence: TGTGCCAGCAGCTTACCCATATATGGCTACACCTTC. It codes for CASSLPIYGYTF.

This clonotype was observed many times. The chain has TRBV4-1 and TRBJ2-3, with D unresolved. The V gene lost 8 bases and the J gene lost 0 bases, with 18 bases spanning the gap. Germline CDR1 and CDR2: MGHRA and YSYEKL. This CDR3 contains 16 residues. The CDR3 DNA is TGCGCCAGCGGCACCGATAGGAGCTCTAGCACAGATACGCAGTATTTT. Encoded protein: CASGTDRSSSTDTQYF.

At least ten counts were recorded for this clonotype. CDR3 protein: CASSPSEGTQYF. The CDR3 DNA reads TGCGCCAGCAGCCCCAGCGAGGGTACGCAGTATTTT. This chain links TRBV5-1 with TRBJ2-3, with D possibly TRBD2 on 5 matching bases. The CDR3 consists of 12 residues. V was clipped by 4 bases and J by 8 bases, with 11 bases between them. CDR1 is SGHRS and CDR2 is YFSETQ in the germline V gene.

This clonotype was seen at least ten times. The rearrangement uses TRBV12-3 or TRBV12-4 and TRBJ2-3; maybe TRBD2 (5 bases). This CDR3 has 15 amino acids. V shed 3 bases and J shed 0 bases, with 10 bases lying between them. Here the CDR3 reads CASSFRSGSTDTQYF. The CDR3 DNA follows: TGTGCCAGCAGTTTTAGGAGCGGCAGCACAGATACGCAGTATTTT.

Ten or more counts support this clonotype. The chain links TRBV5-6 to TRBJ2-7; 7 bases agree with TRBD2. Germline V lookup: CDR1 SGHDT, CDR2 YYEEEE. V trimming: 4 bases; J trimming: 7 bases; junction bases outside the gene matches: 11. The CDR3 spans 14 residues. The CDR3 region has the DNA TGTGCCAGCAGCGAGGGGCGGGAGTTAGGGGAGCAGTACTTC. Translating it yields CASSEGRELGEQYF. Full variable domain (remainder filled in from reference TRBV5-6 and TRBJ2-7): DAGVTQSPTHLIKTRGQQVTLRCSPKSGHDTVSWYQQALGQGPQFIFQYYEEEERQRGNFPDRFSGHQFPNYSSELNVNALLLGDSALYLCASSEGRELGEQYFGPGTRLTVT.

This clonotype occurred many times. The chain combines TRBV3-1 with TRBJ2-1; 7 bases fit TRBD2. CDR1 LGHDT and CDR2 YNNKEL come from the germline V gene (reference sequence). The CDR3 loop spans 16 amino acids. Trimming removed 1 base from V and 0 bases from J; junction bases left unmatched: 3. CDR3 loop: CASSQAGGGSYNEQFF. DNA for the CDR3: TGTGCCAGCAGCCAAGCGGGCGGGGGCTCCTACAATGAGCAGTTCTTC.

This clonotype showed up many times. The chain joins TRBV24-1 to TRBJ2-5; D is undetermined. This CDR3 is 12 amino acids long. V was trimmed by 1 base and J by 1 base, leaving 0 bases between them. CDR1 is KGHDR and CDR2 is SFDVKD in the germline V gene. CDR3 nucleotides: TGTGCCACCAGTGATTTCCAAGAGACCCAGTACTTC. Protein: CATSDFQETQYF.

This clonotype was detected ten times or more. The chain's CDR3 is CASSRLAGGGGGETQYF. CDR3 in DNA: TGCGCCAGCAGCCGACTAGCGGGAGGAGGAGGGGGAGAGACCCAGTACTTC. The J gene is TRBJ2-5, the V gene TRBV5-1, with 13 positions matching TRBD2. Trimming cost V 4 bases and J 4 bases; bases outside gene matches: 10. The CDR3 runs to 17 residues. Germline CDR1 reads SGHRS; CDR2 reads YFSETQ.

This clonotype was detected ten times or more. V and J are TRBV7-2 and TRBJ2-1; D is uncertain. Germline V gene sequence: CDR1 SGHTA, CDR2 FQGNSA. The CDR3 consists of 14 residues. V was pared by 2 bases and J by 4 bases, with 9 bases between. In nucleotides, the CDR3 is TGTGCCAGCAGCTTACGGTTGCCTTACAATGAGCAGTTCTTC. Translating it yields CASSLRLPYNEQFF.

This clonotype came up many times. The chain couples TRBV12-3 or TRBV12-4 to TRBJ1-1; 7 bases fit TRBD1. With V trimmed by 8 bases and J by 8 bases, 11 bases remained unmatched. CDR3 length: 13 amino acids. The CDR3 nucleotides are TGTGCCAGCGGACGACAGGGCCAACTCGAAGCTTTCTTT. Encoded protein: CASGRQGQLEAFF.

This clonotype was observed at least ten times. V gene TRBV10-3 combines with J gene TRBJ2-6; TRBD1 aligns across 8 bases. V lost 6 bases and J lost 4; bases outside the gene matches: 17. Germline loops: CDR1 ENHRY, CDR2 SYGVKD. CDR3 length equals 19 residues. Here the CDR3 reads CAISPGGKSPAVGANVLTF. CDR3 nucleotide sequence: TGTGCCATCAGCCCAGGGGGCAAATCCCCGGCGGTGGGGGCCAACGTCCTGACTTTC.

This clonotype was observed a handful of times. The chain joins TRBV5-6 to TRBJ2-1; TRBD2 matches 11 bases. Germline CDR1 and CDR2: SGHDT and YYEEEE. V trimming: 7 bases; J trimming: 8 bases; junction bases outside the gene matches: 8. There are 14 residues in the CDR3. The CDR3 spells CASSTSGRLYEQFF. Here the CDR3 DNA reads TGTGCCAGCTCTACTAGCGGGAGACTCTATGAGCAGTTCTTC.